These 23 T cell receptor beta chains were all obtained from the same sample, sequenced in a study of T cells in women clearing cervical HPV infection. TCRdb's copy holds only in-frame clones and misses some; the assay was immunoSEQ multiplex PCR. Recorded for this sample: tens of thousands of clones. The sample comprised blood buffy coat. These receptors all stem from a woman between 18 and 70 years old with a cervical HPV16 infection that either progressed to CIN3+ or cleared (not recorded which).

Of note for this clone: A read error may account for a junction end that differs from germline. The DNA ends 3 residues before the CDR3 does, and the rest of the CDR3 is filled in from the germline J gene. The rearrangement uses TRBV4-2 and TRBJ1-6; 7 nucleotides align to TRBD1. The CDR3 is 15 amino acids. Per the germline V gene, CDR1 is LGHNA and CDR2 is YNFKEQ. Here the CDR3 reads CASSQEPGGHSPLHF. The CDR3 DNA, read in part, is TGCGCCAGCAGTCAAGAGCCAGGGGGACATTCACCC.

CDR3: CASSEQGTGILSYYGYTF. Partial CDR3 DNA: TGTGCCAGCAGTGAACAGGGGACAGGGATATTGTCCTACTATGGC. This chain uses TRBV2 with TRBJ1-2, with 9 bases lining up with TRBD1. The read stops 3 residues short of the end of the CDR3; the missing end is completed from the germline J gene. The V gene end was trimmed by 2 bases and the J gene end by 3 bases; junction bases not matched to a gene: 13. The CDR3 is 18 residues long. CDR1 is SNHLY, CDR2 FYNNEI, per germline.

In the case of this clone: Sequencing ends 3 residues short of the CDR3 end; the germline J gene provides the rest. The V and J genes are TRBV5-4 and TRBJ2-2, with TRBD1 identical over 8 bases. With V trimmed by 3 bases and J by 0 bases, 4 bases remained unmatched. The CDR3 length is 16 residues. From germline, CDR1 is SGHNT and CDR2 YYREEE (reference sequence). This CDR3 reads CASSSYRGANTGELFF. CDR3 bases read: TGTGCCAGCAGCTCATACAGGGGGGCGAACACCGGGGAG. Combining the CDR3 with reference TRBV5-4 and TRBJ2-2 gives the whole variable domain ETGVTQSPTHLIKTRGQQVTLRCSSQSGHNTVSWYQQALGQGPQFIFQYYREEENGRGNFPPRFSGLQFPNYSSELNVNALELDDSALYLCASSSYRGANTGELFFGEGSRLTVL.

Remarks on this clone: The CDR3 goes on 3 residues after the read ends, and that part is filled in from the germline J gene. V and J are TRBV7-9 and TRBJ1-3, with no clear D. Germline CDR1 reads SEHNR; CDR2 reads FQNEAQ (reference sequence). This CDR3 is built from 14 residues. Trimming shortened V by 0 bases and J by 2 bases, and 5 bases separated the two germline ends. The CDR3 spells CASSLAAAGNTIYF. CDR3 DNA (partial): TGTGCCAGCAGCTTAGCTGCGGCTGGAAACACC.

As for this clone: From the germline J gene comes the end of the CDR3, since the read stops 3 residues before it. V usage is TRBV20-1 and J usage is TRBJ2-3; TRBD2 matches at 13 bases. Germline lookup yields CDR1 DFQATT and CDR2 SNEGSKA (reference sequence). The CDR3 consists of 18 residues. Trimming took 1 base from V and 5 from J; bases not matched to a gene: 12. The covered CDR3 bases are TGCAGTGCTAGAGTGCGGGGGACTAGCGGGGTACCTAGAGATACG. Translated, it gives CSARVRGTSGVPRDT. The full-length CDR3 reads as CSARVRGTSGVPRDTQYF.

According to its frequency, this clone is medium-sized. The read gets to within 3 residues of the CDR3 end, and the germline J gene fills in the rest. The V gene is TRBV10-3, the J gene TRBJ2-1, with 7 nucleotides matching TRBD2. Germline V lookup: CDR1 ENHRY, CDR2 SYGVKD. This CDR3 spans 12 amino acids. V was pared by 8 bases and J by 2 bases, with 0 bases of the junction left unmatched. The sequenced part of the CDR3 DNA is TGTGCCATCGGGGGGGCCTACAATGAG. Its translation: CAIGGAYNE. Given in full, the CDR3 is CAIGGAYNEQFF.

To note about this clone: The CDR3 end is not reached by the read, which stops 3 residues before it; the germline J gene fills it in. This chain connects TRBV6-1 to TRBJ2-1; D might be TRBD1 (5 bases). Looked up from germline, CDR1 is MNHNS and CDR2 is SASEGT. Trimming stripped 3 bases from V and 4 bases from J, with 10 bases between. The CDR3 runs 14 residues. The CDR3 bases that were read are TGTGCCAGCAGTGAGGAGACAGAATACAATGAG. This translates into CASSEETEYNE. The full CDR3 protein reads CASSEETEYNEQFF.

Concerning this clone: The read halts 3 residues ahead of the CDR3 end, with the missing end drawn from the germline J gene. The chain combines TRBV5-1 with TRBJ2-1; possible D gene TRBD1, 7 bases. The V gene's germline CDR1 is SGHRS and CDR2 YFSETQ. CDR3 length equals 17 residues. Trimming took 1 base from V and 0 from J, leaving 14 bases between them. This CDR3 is CASSLQGGGSSYNEQFF. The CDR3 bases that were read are TGCGCCAGCAGCTTGCAGGGGGGCGGTAGCTCCTACAATGAG.

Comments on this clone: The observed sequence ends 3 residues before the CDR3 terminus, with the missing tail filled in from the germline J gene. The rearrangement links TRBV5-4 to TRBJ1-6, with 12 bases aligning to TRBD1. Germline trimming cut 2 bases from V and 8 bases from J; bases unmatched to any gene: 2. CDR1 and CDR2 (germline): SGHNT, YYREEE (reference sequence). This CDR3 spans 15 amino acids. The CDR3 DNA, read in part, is TGTGCCAGCAGCTTTGGGACAGGGGGCGATTCACCC. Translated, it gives CASSFGTGGDSP. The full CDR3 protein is CASSFGTGGDSPLHF.

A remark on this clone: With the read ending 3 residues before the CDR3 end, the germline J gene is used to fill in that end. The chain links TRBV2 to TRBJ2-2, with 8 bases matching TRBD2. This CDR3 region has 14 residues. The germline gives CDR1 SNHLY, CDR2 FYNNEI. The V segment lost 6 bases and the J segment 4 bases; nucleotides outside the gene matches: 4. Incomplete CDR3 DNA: TGTGCCAGCAGCGGGGGGGCCGGCACCGGGGAG. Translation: CASSGGAGTGE. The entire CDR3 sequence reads CASSGGAGTGELFF.

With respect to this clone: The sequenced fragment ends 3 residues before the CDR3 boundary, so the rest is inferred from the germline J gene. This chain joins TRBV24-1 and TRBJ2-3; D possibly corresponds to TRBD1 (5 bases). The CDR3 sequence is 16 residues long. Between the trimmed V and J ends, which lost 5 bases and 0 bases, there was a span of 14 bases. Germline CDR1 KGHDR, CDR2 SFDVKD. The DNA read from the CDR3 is TGTGCCACCAGTGCCCCGGACAAAACTAGCACAGATACG. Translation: CATSAPDKTSTDT. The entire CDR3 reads CATSAPDKTSTDTQYF.

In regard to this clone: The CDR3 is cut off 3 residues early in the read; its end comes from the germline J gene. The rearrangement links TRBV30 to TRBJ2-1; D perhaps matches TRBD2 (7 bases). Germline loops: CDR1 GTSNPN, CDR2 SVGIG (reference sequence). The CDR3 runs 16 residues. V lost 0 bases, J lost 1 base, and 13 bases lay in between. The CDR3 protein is CAWSVEGGWSYNEQFF. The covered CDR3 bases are TGTGCCTGGAGTGTAGAGGGGGGGTGGTCCTACAATGAG.

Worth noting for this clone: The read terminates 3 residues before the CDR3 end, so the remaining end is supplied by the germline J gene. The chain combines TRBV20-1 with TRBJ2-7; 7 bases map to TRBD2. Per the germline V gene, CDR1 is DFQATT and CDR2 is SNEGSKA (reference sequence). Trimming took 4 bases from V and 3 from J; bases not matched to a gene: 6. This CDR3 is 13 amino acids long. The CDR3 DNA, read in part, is TGCAGTGCTACAATAGCGGGCCTCTACGAG. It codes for CSATIAGLYE. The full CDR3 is CSATIAGLYEQYF.

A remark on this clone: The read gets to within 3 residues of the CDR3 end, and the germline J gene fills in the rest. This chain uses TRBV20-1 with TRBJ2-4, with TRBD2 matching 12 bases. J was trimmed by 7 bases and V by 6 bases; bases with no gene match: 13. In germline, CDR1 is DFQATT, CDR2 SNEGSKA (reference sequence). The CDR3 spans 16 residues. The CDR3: CSAESPSGGASNIQYF. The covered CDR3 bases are TGCAGTGCGGAAAGTCCTAGCGGGGGGGCTTCTAACATT.

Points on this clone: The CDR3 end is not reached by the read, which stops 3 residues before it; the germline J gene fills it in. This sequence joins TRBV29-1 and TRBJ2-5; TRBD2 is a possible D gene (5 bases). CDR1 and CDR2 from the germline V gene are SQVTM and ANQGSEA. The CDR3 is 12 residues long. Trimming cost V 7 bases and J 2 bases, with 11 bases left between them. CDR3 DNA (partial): TGCAGCGCCCGACTAACTCAAGAGACC. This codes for CSARLTQET. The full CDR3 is CSARLTQETQYF. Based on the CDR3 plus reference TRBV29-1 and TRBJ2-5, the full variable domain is SAVISQKPSRDICQRGTSLTIQCQVDSQVTMMFWYRQQPGQSLTLIATANQGSEATYESGFVIDKFPISRPNLTFSTLTVSNMSPEDSSIYLCSARLTQETQYFGPGTRLLVL.

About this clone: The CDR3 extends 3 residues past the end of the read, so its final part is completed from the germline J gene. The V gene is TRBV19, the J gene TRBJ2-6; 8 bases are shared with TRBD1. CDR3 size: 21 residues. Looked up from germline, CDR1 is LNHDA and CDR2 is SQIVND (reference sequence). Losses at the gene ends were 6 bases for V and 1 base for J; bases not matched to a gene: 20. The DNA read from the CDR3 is TGTGCCAGTAGCCCCCCGCCCCGGGACAGGATTTATATTTCTGGGGCCAACGTC. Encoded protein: CASSPPPRDRIYISGANV. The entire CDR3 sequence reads CASSPPPRDRIYISGANVLTF.

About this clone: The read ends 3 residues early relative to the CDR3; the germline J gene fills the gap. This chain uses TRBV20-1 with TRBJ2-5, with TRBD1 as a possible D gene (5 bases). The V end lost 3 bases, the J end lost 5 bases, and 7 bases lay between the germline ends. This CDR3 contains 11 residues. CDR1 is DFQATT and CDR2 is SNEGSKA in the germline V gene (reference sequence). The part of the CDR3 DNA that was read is TGCAGTGCTAGGGGGCGCGAGACC. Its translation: CSARGRET. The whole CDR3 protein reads CSARGRETQYF.

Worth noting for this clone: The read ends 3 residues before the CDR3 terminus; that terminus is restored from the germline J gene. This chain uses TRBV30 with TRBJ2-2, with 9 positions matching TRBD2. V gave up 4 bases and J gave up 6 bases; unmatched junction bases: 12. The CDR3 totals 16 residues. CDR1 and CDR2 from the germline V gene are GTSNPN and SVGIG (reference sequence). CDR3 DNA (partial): TGTGCCTGGAATGGGGATAGCGGGAGTGGGGCCGGGGAG. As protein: CAWNGDSGSGAGE. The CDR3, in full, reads CAWNGDSGSGAGELFF.

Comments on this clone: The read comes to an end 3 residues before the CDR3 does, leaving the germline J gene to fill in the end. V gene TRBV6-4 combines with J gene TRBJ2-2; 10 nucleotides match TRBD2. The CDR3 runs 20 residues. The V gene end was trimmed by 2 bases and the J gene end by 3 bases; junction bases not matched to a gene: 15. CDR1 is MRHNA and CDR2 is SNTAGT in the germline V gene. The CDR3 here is CASSDLLSVAGGRDTGELFF. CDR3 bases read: TGTGCCAGCAGTGACCTCCTCTCGGTAGCGGGGGGCCGAGACACCGGGGAG.

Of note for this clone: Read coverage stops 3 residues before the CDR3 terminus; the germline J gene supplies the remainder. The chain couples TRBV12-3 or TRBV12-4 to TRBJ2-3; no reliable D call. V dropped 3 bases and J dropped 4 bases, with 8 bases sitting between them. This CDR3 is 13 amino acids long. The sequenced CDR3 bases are TGTGCCAGCAGTTTTCTCGTGTCAGATACG. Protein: CASSFLVSDT. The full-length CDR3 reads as CASSFLVSDTQYF.

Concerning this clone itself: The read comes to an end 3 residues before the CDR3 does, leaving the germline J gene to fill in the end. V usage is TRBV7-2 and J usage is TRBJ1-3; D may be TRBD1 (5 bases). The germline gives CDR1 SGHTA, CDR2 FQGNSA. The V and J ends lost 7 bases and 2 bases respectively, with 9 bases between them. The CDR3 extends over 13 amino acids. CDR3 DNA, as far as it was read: TGTGCCAGCAATTGGGGCGCTGGAAACACC. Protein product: CASNWGAGNT. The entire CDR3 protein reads CASNWGAGNTIYF.

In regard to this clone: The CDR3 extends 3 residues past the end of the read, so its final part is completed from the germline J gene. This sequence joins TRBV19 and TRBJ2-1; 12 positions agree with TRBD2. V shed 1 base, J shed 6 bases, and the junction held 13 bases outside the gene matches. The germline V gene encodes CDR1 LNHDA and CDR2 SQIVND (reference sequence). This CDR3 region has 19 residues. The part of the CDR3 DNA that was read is TGTGCCAGTAGTATAGGGGGGACTAGCGGGCTCGTTTGGTTCAATGAG. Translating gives CASSIGGTSGLVWFNE. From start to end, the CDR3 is CASSIGGTSGLVWFNEQFF.

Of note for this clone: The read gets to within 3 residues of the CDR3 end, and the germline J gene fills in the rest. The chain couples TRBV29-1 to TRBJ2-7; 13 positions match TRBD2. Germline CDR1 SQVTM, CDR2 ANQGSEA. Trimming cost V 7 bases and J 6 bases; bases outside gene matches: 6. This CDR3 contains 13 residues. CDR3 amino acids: CSGRTSGSSEQYF. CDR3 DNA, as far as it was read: TGCAGCGGTAGGACTAGCGGGAGTAGCGAG.